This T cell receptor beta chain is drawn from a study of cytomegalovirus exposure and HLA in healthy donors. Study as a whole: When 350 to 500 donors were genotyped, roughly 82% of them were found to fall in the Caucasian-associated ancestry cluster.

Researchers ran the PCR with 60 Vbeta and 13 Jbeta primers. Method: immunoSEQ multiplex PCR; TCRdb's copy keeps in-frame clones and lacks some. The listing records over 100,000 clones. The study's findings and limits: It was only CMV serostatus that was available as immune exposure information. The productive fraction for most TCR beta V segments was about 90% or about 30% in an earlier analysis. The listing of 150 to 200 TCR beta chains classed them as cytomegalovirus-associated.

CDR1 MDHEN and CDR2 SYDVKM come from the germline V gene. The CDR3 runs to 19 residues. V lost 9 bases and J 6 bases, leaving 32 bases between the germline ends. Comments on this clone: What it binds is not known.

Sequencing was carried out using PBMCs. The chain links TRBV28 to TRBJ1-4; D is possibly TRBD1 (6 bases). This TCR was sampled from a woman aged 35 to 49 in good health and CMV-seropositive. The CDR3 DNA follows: TGTGCCAGTCAGGGTACTGGCTCTCCCCAAGGGGGGGGATATGAAAAACTGTTTTTT. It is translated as CASQGTGSPQGGGYEKLFF.